This T cell receptor (beta chain) was observed in a study of blood T cell repertoires in COVID-19. Whole-study context: PBMCs, B-cell-depleted T cells, or T cells were the source of the cDNA or gDNA that made up the material.

Authors' analysis steps: Amplification of reference gene primers provided the estimated nucleated cell counts. Libraries were prepared by immunoSEQ multiplex PCR; TCRdb keeps only in-frame clonotypes and omits some of them. Clonal size and the V and J genes are those of that table, whereas D and trimming came from the DNA. Found here are approximately 500,000 clones, roughly 90% of them singletons; the top ten hold 1.5% to 2%. Germline V gene sequence: CDR1 GTSNPN, CDR2 SVGIG (reference sequence). Trimming cost V 5 bases and J 2 bases; bases outside gene matches: 6. There are 14 residues in the CDR3.

This TCR derives from a woman between 40 and 50 years old who had recovered from COVID-19. The chain uses TRBV30 and TRBJ1-1; 9 bases map to TRBD1. Sample: PBMCs or T cells enriched from blood (not recorded which). CDR3 nucleotides: TGTGCCTGGTCCCGGGACAGGGAAAACACTGAAGCTTTCTTT. It specifies CAWSRDRENTEAFF.